A selection of T cell receptor beta chains follows, all from one sample in a study of cytomegalovirus exposure and HLA in healthy donors. The method was immunoSEQ multiplex PCR; TCRdb's version includes in-frame clones alone and lacks a portion of them. The data show 150,000 to 200,000 clones, with roughly 82% seen just once and around a tenth held by the top ten. Sequenced material: PBMCs. The receptors here all came from a man aged 50 or older in good health and CMV-seropositive. Each CDR3 is given with its conserved first and last residue. Fields, in order: J gene, CDR3 length, V gene, D gene, clone size, CDR3 protein, CDR3 DNA. The D gene is left open where the match is weak. Some rows have no size entry. The others give once, few or many, or a class for an expanded clone.

j_gene: TRBJ1-3; len: 14; v_gene: TRBV9; d_gene: TRBD1; abundance: few; CDR3aa: CASSTGDTGNTIYF; CDR3nt: TGTGCCAGCAGCACAGGGGACACTGGAAACACCATATATTTT
j_gene: TRBJ1-1; len: 15; v_gene: TRBV19; d_gene: -; abundance: -; CDR3aa: CASSPSRGAGTEAFF; CDR3nt: TGTGCCAGTAGCCCAAGTCGGGGGGCGGGCACTGAAGCTTTCTTT
j_gene: TRBJ1-2; len: 14; v_gene: TRBV4-1; d_gene: -; abundance: few; CDR3aa: CASSQDRVYYGYTF; CDR3nt: TGCGCCAGCAGCCAAGATCGGGTGTACTATGGCTACACCTTC
j_gene: TRBJ2-7; len: 16; v_gene: TRBV10-3; d_gene: TRBD2; abundance: -; CDR3aa: CAISESPLAEAYEQYF; CDR3nt: TGTGCCATCAGTGAGTCTCCCCTAGCGGAGGCCTACGAGCAGTACTTC
j_gene: TRBJ2-5; len: 13; v_gene: TRBV19; d_gene: -; abundance: few; CDR3aa: CASSILPRETQYF; CDR3nt: TGTGCCAGTAGTATACTCCCCAGAGAGACCCAGTACTTC
j_gene: TRBJ2-7; len: 17; v_gene: TRBV5-1; d_gene: TRBD2; abundance: -; CDR3aa: CASSFFAGGPDSYEQYF; CDR3nt: TGCGCCAGCAGCTTTTTCGCGGGAGGCCCTGACTCCTACGAGCAGTACTTC
j_gene: TRBJ2-3; len: 16; v_gene: TRBV10-3; d_gene: TRBD2; abundance: -; CDR3aa: CAIGTSGASGTDTQYF; CDR3nt: TGTGCCATCGGGACTAGCGGGGCCTCGGGCACAGATACGCAGTATTTT
j_gene: TRBJ2-3; len: 14; v_gene: TRBV19; d_gene: -; abundance: -; CDR3aa: CASSTQSRTDTQYF; CDR3nt: TGTGCCAGTAGTACCCAATCTAGAACAGATACGCAGTATTTT
j_gene: TRBJ2-7; len: 14; v_gene: TRBV15; d_gene: -; abundance: -; CDR3aa: CATSREQGFHEQYF; CDR3nt: TGTGCCACCAGCAGAGAACAGGGTTTCCACGAGCAGTACTTC
j_gene: TRBJ2-5; len: 15; v_gene: TRBV19; d_gene: TRBD2; abundance: -; CDR3aa: CASSPATSGRETQYF; CDR3nt: TGTGCCAGTAGCCCAGCGACTAGCGGGAGGGAGACCCAGTACTTC
j_gene: TRBJ2-5; len: 16; v_gene: TRBV11-1; d_gene: TRBD2; abundance: -; CDR3aa: CASSLRTSGDRETQYF; CDR3nt: TGTGCCAGCAGCCTGAGAACTAGCGGGGACCGAGAGACCCAGTACTTC
j_gene: TRBJ2-1; len: 15; v_gene: TRBV6-5; d_gene: TRBD2; abundance: -; CDR3aa: CASKLRGTSENEQFF; CDR3nt: TGTGCCAGCAAGCTCCGAGGCACTAGCGAAAATGAGCAGTTCTTC
j_gene: TRBJ2-1; len: 16; v_gene: TRBV5-1; d_gene: TRBD2; abundance: -; CDR3aa: CASSLMGGAWDNEQFF; CDR3nt: TGCGCCAGCAGCTTGATGGGAGGGGCCTGGGACAATGAGCAGTTCTTC
j_gene: TRBJ1-2; len: 16; v_gene: TRBV19; d_gene: TRBD1; abundance: -; CDR3aa: CARTDRDRGPNYGYTF; CDR3nt: TGTGCCAGGACAGATCGGGACAGGGGGCCCAACTATGGCTACACCTTC
j_gene: TRBJ1-4; len: 13; v_gene: TRBV19; d_gene: -; abundance: -; CDR3aa: CASGPEPNEKLFF; CDR3nt: TGTGCCAGCGGTCCGGAGCCTAATGAAAAACTGTTTTTT
j_gene: TRBJ1-2; len: 15; v_gene: TRBV4-2; d_gene: TRBD1; abundance: -; CDR3aa: CASSRGQGGSYGYTF; CDR3nt: TGTGCCAGCAGCCGGGGACAGGGAGGGAGCTATGGCTACACCTTC
j_gene: TRBJ2-2; len: 13; v_gene: TRBV27; d_gene: TRBD2; abundance: -; CDR3aa: CASTFGLGGELFF; CDR3nt: TGTGCCAGCACCTTCGGACTAGGAGGGGAGCTGTTTTTT
j_gene: TRBJ2-7; len: 14; v_gene: TRBV11-3; d_gene: TRBD1; abundance: -; CDR3aa: CASSPGTGNGEQYF; CDR3nt: TGTGCCAGCAGCCCGGGGACAGGGAATGGCGAGCAGTACTTC
j_gene: TRBJ1-1; len: 15; v_gene: TRBV5-1; d_gene: TRBD1; abundance: -; CDR3aa: CASSLDGTVGLRTFF; CDR3nt: TGCGCCAGCAGCTTGGATGGGACAGTGGGTCTGAGAACTTTCTTT
j_gene: TRBJ2-1; len: 15; v_gene: TRBV28; d_gene: TRBD1; abundance: -; CDR3aa: CASSLTRDSYNEQFF; CDR3nt: TGTGCCAGCAGTTTAACCCGGGACAGCTACAATGAGCAGTTCTTC
j_gene: TRBJ2-3; len: 16; v_gene: TRBV27; d_gene: TRBD2; abundance: few; CDR3aa: CASSPNSGSVGDTQYF; CDR3nt: TGTGCCAGCAGTCCAAATAGCGGGAGCGTCGGGGATACGCAGTATTTT
j_gene: TRBJ2-3; len: 14; v_gene: TRBV5-1; d_gene: -; abundance: few; CDR3aa: CASSFGGGTDTQYF; CDR3nt: TGCGCCAGCAGCTTCGGCGGCGGCACAGATACGCAGTATTTT
j_gene: TRBJ2-1; len: 17; v_gene: TRBV7-3; d_gene: -; abundance: -; CDR3aa: CASSWLIGSGAYNEQFF; CDR3nt: TGTGCCAGCAGCTGGTTAATCGGGAGCGGCGCCTACAATGAGCAGTTCTTC
j_gene: TRBJ1-5; len: 15; v_gene: TRBV7-9; d_gene: -; abundance: once; CDR3aa: CASSFGTLSNQPQHF; CDR3nt: TGTGCCAGCAGCTTTGGGACACTTAGCAATCAGCCCCAGCATTTT
j_gene: TRBJ2-1; len: 17; v_gene: TRBV5-1; d_gene: TRBD2; abundance: once; CDR3aa: CASSLERGGRLHNEQFF; CDR3nt: TGCGCCAGCAGCTTGGAGAGGGGCGGGAGGCTCCACAATGAGCAGTTCTTC
j_gene: TRBJ2-4; len: 14; v_gene: TRBV28; d_gene: -; abundance: -; CDR3aa: CASSLRGAKNIQYF; CDR3nt: TGTGCCAGCAGTTTGCGGGGAGCCAAAAACATTCAGTACTTC
j_gene: TRBJ2-7; len: 15; v_gene: TRBV10-3; d_gene: TRBD1; abundance: few; CDR3aa: CAISESTGQYYEQYF; CDR3nt: TGTGCCATCAGTGAGTCTACGGGACAGTACTACGAGCAGTACTTC
j_gene: TRBJ2-7; len: 15; v_gene: TRBV6-6; d_gene: -; abundance: -; CDR3aa: CASSNPVGRRYEQYF; CDR3nt: TGTGCCAGCAGTAATCCTGTGGGGCGGAGATACGAGCAGTACTTC
j_gene: TRBJ1-6; len: 17; v_gene: TRBV11-1; d_gene: -; abundance: few; CDR3aa: CASSQGTSPSYNSPLHF; CDR3nt: TGTGCCAGCAGCCAAGGGACATCTCCATCCTATAATTCACCCCTCCACTTT
j_gene: TRBJ2-7; len: 15; v_gene: TRBV5-1; d_gene: TRBD1; abundance: -; CDR3aa: CASSIGQGATYEQYF; CDR3nt: TGCGCCAGCAGCATCGGACAGGGGGCCACCTACGAGCAGTACTTC
j_gene: TRBJ2-7; len: 11; v_gene: TRBV6-6; d_gene: -; abundance: -; CDR3aa: CASSGSYEQYF; CDR3nt: TGTGCCAGCTCGGGCTCCTACGAGCAGTACTTC
j_gene: TRBJ1-1; len: 15; v_gene: TRBV30; d_gene: -; abundance: -; CDR3aa: CAWSVYRGGEIEAFF; CDR3nt: TGTGCCTGGAGTGTATATAGAGGGGGTGAGATAGAAGCTTTCTTT
j_gene: TRBJ2-7; len: 16; v_gene: TRBV10-3; d_gene: TRBD2; abundance: -; CDR3aa: CAISASSGGAIDEQYF; CDR3nt: TGTGCCATCAGTGCTTCTAGCGGGGGGGCCATAGACGAGCAGTACTTC
j_gene: TRBJ1-5; len: 13; v_gene: TRBV30; d_gene: -; abundance: once; CDR3aa: CAWSVREGQPQHF; CDR3nt: TGTGCCTGGAGTGTCAGGGAAGGTCAGCCCCAGCATTTT
j_gene: TRBJ2-7; len: 16; v_gene: TRBV6-5; d_gene: TRBD1; abundance: -; CDR3aa: CASSYTSGTGVDEQYF; CDR3nt: TGTGCCAGCAGTTACACCTCAGGGACAGGGGTCGACGAGCAGTACTTC
j_gene: TRBJ1-3; len: 14; v_gene: TRBV7-9; d_gene: -; abundance: few; CDR3aa: CSSSLTGLGNTIYF; CDR3nt: TGTTCCAGCAGCTTAACAGGGTTAGGAAACACCATATATTTT
j_gene: TRBJ2-1; len: 15; v_gene: TRBV2; d_gene: -; abundance: -; CDR3aa: CASRRDLSSYNEQFF; CDR3nt: TGTGCCAGCCGAAGGGACTTAAGCTCCTACAATGAGCAGTTCTTC
j_gene: TRBJ2-4; len: 15; v_gene: TRBV6-6; d_gene: TRBD1; abundance: -; CDR3aa: CATQTGDRGFNIQYF; CDR3nt: TGTGCCACCCAAACGGGGGACAGGGGTTTCAACATTCAGTACTTC
j_gene: TRBJ1-1; len: 13; v_gene: TRBV19; d_gene: -; abundance: -; CDR3aa: CASSIPGNTEAFF; CDR3nt: TGTGCCAGTAGTATCCCGGGGAACACTGAAGCTTTCTTT
j_gene: TRBJ1-4; len: 19; v_gene: TRBV5-1; d_gene: TRBD1; abundance: -; CDR3aa: CASSLAGTDRTPTNEKLFF; CDR3nt: TGCGCCAGCAGCTTGGCCGGGACAGATAGGACCCCAACTAATGAAAAACTGTTTTTT
j_gene: TRBJ2-1; len: 15; v_gene: TRBV28; d_gene: TRBD2; abundance: -; CDR3aa: CASSSPGLDHNEQFF; CDR3nt: TGTGCCAGCAGTTCGCCGGGACTAGACCACAATGAGCAGTTCTTC
j_gene: TRBJ2-7; len: 15; v_gene: TRBV28; d_gene: -; abundance: -; CDR3aa: CASSLGSERAYEQYF; CDR3nt: TGTGCCAGCAGTTTAGGTAGTGAGCGGGCCTACGAGCAGTACTTC
j_gene: TRBJ2-7; len: 15; v_gene: TRBV14; d_gene: TRBD1; abundance: -; CDR3aa: CASSQGAGGANEQYF; CDR3nt: TGTGCCAGCAGCCAAGGGGCAGGGGGCGCGAACGAGCAGTACTTC
j_gene: TRBJ2-7; len: 15; v_gene: TRBV7-2; d_gene: TRBD2; abundance: -; CDR3aa: CASSFSGGTTYEQYF; CDR3nt: TGTGCCAGCAGCTTCTCTGGCGGGACTACCTACGAGCAGTACTTC
j_gene: TRBJ2-5; len: 12; v_gene: TRBV29-1; d_gene: -; abundance: -; CDR3aa: CSVSGFQETQYF; CDR3nt: TGCAGCGTGTCAGGGTTCCAAGAGACCCAGTACTTC
j_gene: TRBJ1-5; len: 15; v_gene: TRBV6-1; d_gene: -; abundance: few; CDR3aa: CASSEDSWQFQPQHF; CDR3nt: TGTGCCAGCAGTGAGGACAGCTGGCAATTTCAGCCCCAGCATTTT
j_gene: TRBJ2-2; len: 14; v_gene: TRBV11-3; d_gene: -; abundance: -; CDR3aa: CASSSDRGSGELFF; CDR3nt: TGTGCCAGCAGCTCAGACCGGGGTTCCGGGGAGCTGTTTTTT
j_gene: TRBJ1-1; len: 15; v_gene: TRBV19; d_gene: TRBD1; abundance: -; CDR3aa: CASSIGRGRSLEAFF; CDR3nt: TGTGCCAGTAGTATAGGCAGGGGGCGGTCCTTGGAAGCTTTCTTT
j_gene: TRBJ1-2; len: 14; v_gene: TRBV6-5; d_gene: -; abundance: -; CDR3aa: CASRQAGRGDGYTF; CDR3nt: TGTGCCAGCAGACAAGCGGGGAGGGGGGATGGCTACACCTTC
j_gene: TRBJ2-7; len: 15; v_gene: TRBV15; d_gene: TRBD2; abundance: -; CDR3aa: CATSKIPSGTYEQYF; CDR3nt: TGTGCCACCAGCAAAATCCCTAGCGGGACCTACGAGCAGTACTTC
j_gene: TRBJ1-4; len: 14; v_gene: TRBV4-2; d_gene: TRBD1; abundance: -; CDR3aa: CASSQGQGEEKLFF; CDR3nt: TGTGCCAGCAGCCAGGGACAGGGGGAGGAAAAACTGTTTTTT
j_gene: TRBJ1-1; len: 13; v_gene: TRBV28; d_gene: -; abundance: -; CDR3aa: CASSLPVGTEAFF; CDR3nt: TGTGCCAGCAGTTTACCGGTCGGGACTGAAGCTTTCTTT